Included here is one T cell receptor (beta chain) sequence, with context. Sequencing was performed with immunoSEQ multiplex PCR; in TCRdb, only in-frame clones are kept and a portion is missing. Among 150,000 or so clones, roughly 85% were seen once, and the ten largest hold about 4.1%. The V gene lost 6 bases and the J gene lost 4 bases, with 15 bases spanning the gap. Germline loops: CDR1 MNHEY, CDR2 SVGEGT. This CDR3 has 14 residues. The sample belongs to a study of blood T cell repertoires in COVID-19. The chain recombines TRBV6-2 or TRBV6-3 with TRBJ1-2; TRBD1 might be the D (6 bases). Sequenced input: PBMCs or T cells enriched from blood (not recorded which). The sequence was obtained from a man between 45 and 60 years old who had recovered from COVID-19. DNA of the CDR3: TGTGCCAGCAGCCCGGGGGCTCTGGGCTATGGCTACACCTTC. Amino acid sequence: CASSPGALGYGYTF.